A single sample is the source of the 9 T cell receptor beta chains below, sequenced in a study of blood T cell repertoires in COVID-19. TCRdb keeps only in-frame clones here, not all; method: immunoSEQ multiplex PCR. The repertoire has about 170,000 clones, over 75% of them found once; the top ten carry around 1.2%. The sample consisted of peripheral blood. The receptor set was obtained from a man aged 55 to 70 who had recovered from COVID-19.

The rearrangement joins TRBV5-6 to TRBJ1-5; D uncertain. The germline V gene has CDR1 SGHDT and CDR2 YYEEEE. V was trimmed by 2 bases and J by 7 bases, leaving 13 bases between them. The CDR3 runs 14 residues. This CDR3 is CASSLGGRWQPQHF. CDR3 DNA sequence: TGTGCCAGCAGCTTAGGAGGGCGGTGGCAGCCCCAGCATTTT.

J is TRBJ1-1 and V is TRBV19, with TRBD1 matching 10 bases. The junction had 9 bases not matched to a gene; V was cut back by 8 bases and J by 3 bases. The CDR3 runs 15 residues. The germline V gene has CDR1 LNHDA and CDR2 SQIVND (reference sequence). As DNA, the CDR3 is TGTGCCAGTGGCCAGGACAGGGGGAAGGACACTGAAGCTTTCTTT. Translating gives CASGQDRGKDTEAFF.

V and J are TRBV12-3 or TRBV12-4 and TRBJ2-1; D is perhaps TRBD2 (6 bases). CDR3 length: 13 residues. The V end was cut by 2 bases, the J end by 10 bases, with 12 bases between. CDR3 DNA: TGTGCCAGCAGTTTAAGGCGGGGCTACGAGCAGTTCTTC. Protein sequence: CASSLRRGYEQFF.

The chain combines TRBV9 with TRBJ2-6; 7 positions match TRBD1. V was pared by 4 bases and J by 0 bases, with 16 bases of the junction left unmatched. This CDR3 is built from 20 residues. Germline lookup yields CDR1 SGDLS and CDR2 YYNGEE. The CDR3 region is CASSPRAGGSYASGANVLTF. The CDR3 DNA follows: TGTGCCAGCAGCCCCCGGGCAGGGGGTTCTTACGCCTCTGGGGCCAACGTCCTGACTTTC.

The gene calls are TRBV11-3 and TRBJ2-1; possibly TRBD1 for D (5 bases). The CDR3 spans 14 residues. V was shortened by 0 bases and J by 11 bases, with 14 bases between the two germline ends. CDR1 and CDR2 from the germline V gene are SGHNT and YENEEA. The CDR3 loop is CASSLEVGQGKQFF. Here the CDR3 DNA reads TGTGCCAGCAGCTTAGAGGTCGGGCAGGGAAAGCAGTTCTTC.

The V call is TRBV3-1 (or the pseudogene TRBV3-2), the J call TRBJ2-7; D not resolved. CDR1 is LGHDT, CDR2 YNNKEL, per germline (reference sequence). Trimming cost V 3 bases and J 7 bases, with 22 bases left between them. The CDR3 runs 16 residues. The CDR3: CASSQMIHLSLGEQYF. The CDR3 DNA reads as TGTGCCAGCAGCCAGATGATCCACCTCTCGCTCGGTGAGCAGTACTTC.

CDR3 region: CASSSSDRGGNGYTF. The CDR3 DNA reads as TGTGCCAGCAGCTCCTCCGACAGGGGAGGGAATGGCTACACCTTC. The chain joins TRBV7-9 to TRBJ1-2; 8 bases map to TRBD1. V shed 4 bases and J 6 bases; nucleotides not matched to a gene: 10. The CDR3 has 15 residues. Germline CDR1 is SEHNR and CDR2 is FQNEAQ (reference sequence).

The CDR3 loop reads CASSQGTGSSNQPQHF. DNA of the CDR3: TGTGCCAGCAGCCAAGGTACGGGGTCAAGCAATCAGCCCCAGCATTTT. V and J are TRBV3-1 (or the pseudogene TRBV3-2) and TRBJ1-5; no clear D. V was trimmed by 1 base and J by 1 base, leaving 11 bases between them. Germline V gives CDR1 LGHDT, CDR2 YNNKEL (reference sequence). The CDR3 covers 16 residues.

This clone has at least ten counts. The chain has TRBV5-1 and TRBJ2-7; no clear D gene. This CDR3 has 14 amino acids. V lost 4 bases to trimming and J lost 4 bases, with 15 bases between them. CDR1 is SGHRS and CDR2 is YFSETQ in the germline V gene. The CDR3 coding sequence is TGCGCCAGCAGCGTTACTTATCTTGGTTACGAGCAGTACTTC. Amino acid sequence: CASSVTYLGYEQYF. Full variable domain (rest looked up from reference TRBV5-1 and TRBJ2-7): KAGVTQTPRYLIKTRGQQVTLSCSPISGHRSVSWYQQTPGQGLQFLFEYFSETQRNKGNFPGRFSGRQFSNSRSEMNVSTLELGDSALYLCASSVTYLGYEQYFGPGTRLTVT.